What follows describes a single T cell receptor beta chain. Antigen unknown. The data were obtained in a study of shared clonotypes between healthy human individuals. Study-wide points: A handful of donors held approximately 5% of naive CD4 clonotypes in common.

The germline gives CDR1 MDHEN, CDR2 SYDVKM. The CDR3 is made up of 15 amino acids. Trimming removed 2 bases from V and 6 bases from J, with 14 bases in between. Positive CCR7 selection of CD45RO-negative cells yielded the naive CD8 cells, and terminally differentiated effector memory CD45RA+ cells were excluded. Genomic DNA belonging to each subset was distributed in equal measure over several immunoSEQ plates. The method was immunoSEQ multiplex PCR; TCRdb's version includes in-frame clones alone and lacks a portion of them. The top ten clones hold over 0.1% of a sample with hundreds of thousands of clones, 85% to 95% of them seen once.

Material: naive CD8+ T cells sorted from blood. The V gene is TRBV28, the J gene TRBJ1-5; possible D gene TRBD1, 5 bases. This TCR derives from a woman aged 30 to 39 in good health. The DNA of the CDR3 is TGTGCCAGCAGTTTACCGGGGGAACGGGGTCAGCCCCAGCATTTT. It yields the protein CASSLPGERGQPQHF.